This T cell receptor beta chain was observed in a study of blood T cell repertoires in COVID-19. Overall study: PBMCs, B-cell-depleted T cells, or T cells were the source of the cDNA or gDNA that made up the material.

Germline loops: CDR1 LNHDA, CDR2 SQIVND (reference sequence). Trimming removed 6 bases from V and 8 bases from J; junction bases left unmatched: 3. This CDR3 comprises 12 residues. This clone showed up many times. This table comes from immunoSEQ multiplex PCR, and its TCRdb copy is limited to in-frame clones, with some not included. The table has approximately 150,000 clones, around 80% seen once. The source is a woman between 50 and 59 years old with acute or convalescent COVID-19. This chain uses TRBV19 with TRBJ2-1, with 8 bases that match TRBD1. What was sequenced was peripheral blood. The CDR3 bases are TGTGCCAGTAGGCCGGGACAGGATGAGCAGTTCTTC. Protein: CASRPGQDEQFF.